The 22 T cell receptor beta chains presented below share a single source sample, sequenced in a study of vaccination effects on CD4 cells after COVID-19. No antigen has been identified for these receptors. Generated by immunoSEQ multiplex PCR, the TCRdb table keeps only in-frame clones and is missing some. The data contain 50,000 or so clones, 67% of them seen just once; the ten biggest clones take up 5% to 6.5%. Investigators separated out CD4+ T cells once approximately 10 days of culture had passed. The input for sequencing was CD4+ T cells from PBMCs cultured without peptide, taken before COVID-19 vaccination. The source of these receptors is a human donor who received a COVID-19 vaccine.

This clone appeared once. J is TRBJ2-7 and V is TRBV18; 12 bases fit TRBD1. Germline-derived CDR1 and CDR2 are KGHSH and LQKENI. This CDR3 region has 14 residues. Trimming cost V 2 bases and J 6 bases; bases outside gene matches: 2. The CDR3 region has the DNA TGTGCCAGCTCACCAAGGGGACAGGGGGCCGAGCAGTACTTC. Translated: CASSPRGQGAEQYF.

V gene TRBV24-1 combines with J gene TRBJ2-1; 15 nucleotides agree with TRBD2. CDR1 and CDR2 from the germline V gene are KGHDR and SFDVKD. The CDR3 consists of 20 residues. V shed 6 bases, J shed 0 bases, and the junction held 11 bases outside the gene matches. In nucleotides, the CDR3 is TGTGCCACCAGTATGGGGACTAGCGGGAGGAGGGGTAGCTCCTACAATGAGCAGTTCTTC. It encodes CATSMGTSGRRGSSYNEQFF.

This clone has more than one count but fewer than ten. The genes are TRBV2 and TRBJ1-5; D uncertain. Germline loops: CDR1 SNHLY, CDR2 FYNNEI. The CDR3 length is 14 residues. V gave up 2 bases and J gave up 6 bases, with 11 bases separating them. DNA of the CDR3: TGTGCCAGCAGTGAATATGGGGTCGTTCAGCCCCAGCATTTT. Its translation is CASSEYGVVQPQHF.

This sequence joins TRBV21-1 and TRBJ2-3. TRBV21-1 is a recognized pseudogene. This CDR3 is built from 15 residues. Written as DNA, the CDR3 is TGTGCCAGCAGCAAAAGTAGGGTGCATTCGGATACGCAGTATTTT. This sequence encodes CASSKSRVHSDTQYF.

The rearrangement uses TRBV18 and TRBJ2-2; D is ambiguous. Germline assignment: CDR1 KGHSH and CDR2 LQKENI. This CDR3 spans 13 amino acids. Trimming shortened V by 0 bases and J by 12 bases, and 11 bases separated the two germline ends. This chain's CDR3 is CASSPPVAVKLFF. CDR3 nucleotide sequence: TGTGCCAGCTCACCACCGGTGGCAGTGAAGCTGTTTTTT.

The chain is built from TRBV7-9 and TRBJ1-1; 7 nucleotides line up with TRBD1. CDR1 SEHNR and CDR2 FQNEAQ come from the germline V gene (reference sequence). Trimming took 5 bases from V and 3 from J; bases not matched to a gene: 9. The CDR3 has 15 amino acids. In DNA form, the CDR3 reads TGTGCCAGCAGCCCAAGACAGGGTTGGGACACTGAAGCTTTCTTT. Translation: CASSPRQGWDTEAFF.

The rearrangement links TRBV7-2 to TRBJ1-1; D ambiguous. Trimming pared 7 bases from V and 0 bases from J, leaving 12 bases between. The CDR3 length is 14 residues. From germline, CDR1 is SGHTA and CDR2 FQGNSA. The CDR3 bases are TGTGCCAGCACCCTTAGTGACATGAACACTGAAGCTTTCTTT. Protein product: CASTLSDMNTEAFF.

The chain recombines TRBV7-2 with TRBJ2-1; 10 bases line up with TRBD2. This CDR3 is built from 16 residues. The trim removed 5 bases at V and 7 bases at J, leaving 11 bases unmatched. Germline V CDR1 and CDR2: SGHTA, FQGNSA. The CDR3 sequence: CASSPTLAGVWNEQFF. The CDR3 DNA reads TGTGCCAGCAGCCCAACTCTAGCGGGAGTATGGAATGAGCAGTTCTTC. The full variable domain, completed using reference TRBV7-2 and TRBJ2-1, is GAGVSQSPSNKVTEKGKDVELRCDPISGHTALYWYRQSLGQGLEFLIYFQGNSAPDKSGLPSDRFSAERTGGSVSTLTIQRTQQEDSAVYLCASSPTLAGVWNEQFFGPGTRLTVL.

The V call is TRBV3-1 (or the pseudogene TRBV3-2), the J call TRBJ1-1; D perhaps matches TRBD1 (5 bases). From germline, CDR1 is LGHDT and CDR2 YNNKEL (reference sequence). Trimming stripped 1 base from V and 5 bases from J, with 8 bases between. The CDR3 totals 13 residues. CDR3 DNA sequence: TGTGCCAGCAGCCAAGGGGGCCGTACTGAAGCTTTCTTT. Its protein product is CASSQGGRTEAFF.

J is TRBJ2-1 and V is TRBV29-1; no clear D. V lost 6 bases and J lost 9, with 21 bases in between. Germline V lookup: CDR1 SQVTM, CDR2 ANQGSEA. The CDR3 runs 14 residues. Here the CDR3 DNA reads TGCAGCGTCCCCATCTTAGGTCCCCTGGCTGAGCAGTTCTTC. Its translation is CSVPILGPLAEQFF.

The chain joins TRBV7-2 to TRBJ2-1, with D unclear. This CDR3 contains 13 residues. CDR1 and CDR2 from the germline V gene are SGHTA and FQGNSA. Trimming left V 5 bases short and J 10 bases short, with 15 bases between. The CDR3 spells CASSPYSTREQFF. CDR3 bases: TGTGCCAGCAGCCCCTATTCGACACGAGAGCAGTTCTTC.

V is TRBV9 and J is TRBJ1-2; D unclear. Per germline, CDR1 SGDLS and CDR2 YYNGEE. V shed 0 bases and J shed 2 bases, with 8 bases lying between them. This CDR3 comprises 14 residues. The CDR3 loop is CASSVAGSNYGYTF. Here the CDR3 DNA reads TGTGCCAGCAGCGTAGCGGGCAGCAACTATGGCTACACCTTC. Variable domain in full (rest from reference TRBV9 and TRBJ1-2): DSGVTQTPKHLITATGQRVTLRCSPRSGDLSVYWYQQSLDQGLQFLIQYYNGEERAKGNILERFSAQQFPDLHSELNLSSLELGDSALYFCASSVAGSNYGYTFGSGTRLTVV.

The chain links TRBV7-2 to TRBJ1-3; D ambiguous. V was cut by 2 bases and J by 0 bases, with 5 bases left in between. The CDR3 covers 14 residues. Germline-derived CDR1 and CDR2 are SGHTA and FQGNSA. CDR3: CASSLSLSGNTIYF. The CDR3 coding sequence is TGTGCCAGCAGCTTATCGCTCTCTGGAAACACCATATATTTT.

This chain links TRBV21-1 with TRBJ2-1; no DNA check was done on the table's D call, TRBD1. TRBV21-1 is a listed pseudogene. The CDR3 consists of 16 residues. The CDR3 reads CASSRRQGAPSNEQFF. Written as DNA, the CDR3 is TGTGCCAGCAGCAGAAGACAGGGGGCGCCTTCCAATGAGCAGTTCTTC.

J is TRBJ2-3 and V is TRBV6-7; no clear D gene. TRBV6-7 is marked as an open reading frame, function uncertain. Trimming left V 6 bases short and J 5 bases short, with 6 bases between. The CDR3 is made up of 11 amino acids. CDR3 sequence (DNA): TGTGCCAGCAGGCTAGAAGATACGCAGTATTTT. Its translation: CASRLEDTQYF.

The CDR3 coding sequence is TGTGCCAGCAGTCTCAGGGACAGGATCGAGCAGTACTTC. Translating gives CASSLRDRIEQYF. V is TRBV12-3 or TRBV12-4 and J is TRBJ2-7, with TRBD1 identical over 8 bases. The trim removed 5 bases at V and 6 bases at J, leaving 6 bases unmatched. CDR3 length: 13 residues.

The chain recombines TRBV4-1 with TRBJ1-4; 9 nucleotides align to TRBD1. The V gene end was trimmed by 4 bases and the J gene end by 8 bases; junction bases not matched to a gene: 14. The CDR3 has 17 residues. Germline CDR1 and CDR2: MGHRA and YSYEKL. CDR3 sequence: CASSLSGTGILGEKLFF. For the CDR3, the DNA is TGCGCCAGCAGCCTTTCCGGGACAGGGATTCTAGGCGAAAAACTGTTTTTT.

The V call is TRBV5-4, the J call TRBJ1-2; D not resolved. V was pared by 0 bases and J by 1 base, with 7 bases between. This CDR3 has 14 residues. CDR1 is SGHNT and CDR2 is YYREEE in the germline V gene (reference sequence). CDR3 amino acids: CASSLASINYGYTF. Here the CDR3 DNA reads TGTGCCAGCAGCTTGGCTTCGATTAACTATGGCTACACCTTC.

The chain carries TRBV7-2 and TRBJ1-2; D may be TRBD1 (6 bases). This CDR3 region has 13 residues. The V end was cut by 4 bases, the J end by 5 bases, with 11 bases between. Per germline, CDR1 SGHTA and CDR2 FQGNSA. The CDR3 sequence is CASSSTQGYGYTF. The CDR3 nucleotides are TGTGCCAGCAGCTCAACACAGGGTTATGGCTACACCTTC.

This clone has more than one count but fewer than ten. The rearrangement uses TRBV7-9 and TRBJ1-1, with a weak D call TRBD1 (5 bases). The CDR3 totals 13 residues. CDR1 SEHNR and CDR2 FQNEAQ come from the germline V gene (reference sequence). Trimming cost V 0 bases and J 5 bases, with 7 bases left between them. The CDR3 loop is CASSLAGETEAFF. The CDR3, as DNA: TGTGCCAGCAGCTTAGCAGGGGAAACTGAAGCTTTCTTT. The whole variable domain, filled in from reference TRBV7-9 and TRBJ1-1, reads DTGVSQNPRHKITKRGQNVTFRCDPISEHNRLYWYRQTLGQGPEFLTYFQNEAQLEKSRLLSDRFSAERPKGSFSTLEIQRTEQGDSAMYLCASSLAGETEAFFGQGTRLTVV.

The chain has TRBV10-3 and TRBJ1-3; a weak D match, TRBD1 (5 bases). The CDR3 sequence is 16 residues long. V was clipped by 6 bases and J by 4 bases, with 19 bases between them. The V gene's germline CDR1 is ENHRY and CDR2 SYGVKD. For the CDR3, the DNA is TGTGCCATCAGCGGAACAGGATTCCAGGCCGGAAACACCATATATTTT. Its protein product is CAISGTGFQAGNTIYF.

V usage is TRBV10-3 and J usage is TRBJ2-7, with TRBD2 matching 8 bases. CDR1 is ENHRY and CDR2 is SYGVKD in the germline V gene. The V segment lost 5 bases and the J segment 4 bases; nucleotides outside the gene matches: 4. The CDR3 is 13 residues long. The CDR3 DNA reads as TGTGCCATCAGTTTCCAGCGGGAGTACGAGCAGTACTTC. This sequence encodes CAISFQREYEQYF.